This T cell receptor beta chain was sequenced in a study of response to subunit inactivated influenza vaccine. This CDR3 has 15 amino acids. The junction had 8 bases not matched to a gene; V was cut back by 1 base and J by 6 bases. The germline CDR1 and CDR2 sequences are LGHDT and YNNKEL (reference sequence). Study-wide results and caveats: Only a handful of new T cells, the authors suggested, are recruited with each seasonal influenza vaccination.

TCRdb reprocessed the RT-PCR reads with MiXCR, giving one entry per CDR3 protein. The sample yields roughly 700,000 distinct CDR3 sequences, 15% to 18% seen once. A note on this clonotype: What it recognizes is unknown.

This chain joins TRBV3-1 and TRBJ2-7; 8 bases align to TRBD1. This TCR was sampled from a man aged 50 to 60 who received an inactivated influenza vaccine. The starting material was PBMCs from blood, obtained less than 13 days after vaccination. The CDR3 bases are TGTGCCAGCAGCCAAGCGACAGGGGCTGAGGGCGAGCAGTACTTC. Its translation: CASSQATGAEGEQYF.